This TCR beta chain was captured in a study of cytomegalovirus exposure and HLA in healthy donors. Study-level information: Most genotyped donors, 65% to 90% of around 370, had Caucasian-associated genetic ancestry. The study, taken as a whole, reports: Altogether, about 160 TCR beta chains were recorded as cytomegalovirus-associated. The productive fraction for most TCR beta V segments was about 87% or about 30% in an earlier analysis.

Concerning this clone: Its matching antigen is unknown.

Primers for the PCR totalled 60 Vbeta and 13 Jbeta. The assay was immunoSEQ multiplex PCR, and TCRdb's table has in-frame clones only and misses some. The sample includes 65,000 to 80,000 clones. All donors participated as healthy donors of bone marrow. The CDR3 covers 15 residues. V was clipped by 1 base and J by 2 bases, with 11 bases between them. Germline loops: CDR1 MNHEY, CDR2 SVGAGI. The receptor was isolated from a female donor in good health and CMV-seropositive. Material: PBMCs. This chain uses TRBV6-5 with TRBJ1-2; D unresolved. The CDR3 nucleotides read TGTGCCAGCAGTTACTTGGGTCGGAGAAACTATGGCTACACCTTC. Residues: CASSYLGRRNYGYTF.